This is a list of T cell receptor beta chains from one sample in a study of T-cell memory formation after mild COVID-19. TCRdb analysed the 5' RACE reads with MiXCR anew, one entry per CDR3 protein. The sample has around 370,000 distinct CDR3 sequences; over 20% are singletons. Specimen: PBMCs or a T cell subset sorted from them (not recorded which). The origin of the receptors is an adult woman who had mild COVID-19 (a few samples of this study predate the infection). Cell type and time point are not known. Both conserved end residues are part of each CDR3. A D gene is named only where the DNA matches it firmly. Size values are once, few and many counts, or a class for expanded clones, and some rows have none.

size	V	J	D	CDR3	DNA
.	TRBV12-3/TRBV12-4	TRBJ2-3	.	CASSMDFVTDTQYF	TGTGCCAGCAGTATGGACTTCGTGACAGATACGCAGTATTTT
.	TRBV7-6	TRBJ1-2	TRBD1	CASSLSGTGANYGYTF	TGTGCCAGCAGCTTATCCGGGACAGGGGCTAACTATGGCTACACCTTC
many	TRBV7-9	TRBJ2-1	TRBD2	CASSSLGRLAGWNNEQFF	TGTGCCAGCAGCTCACTCGGCAGACTAGCGGGATGGAACAATGAGCAGTTCTTC
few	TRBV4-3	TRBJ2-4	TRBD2	CASSQEAPSGRGLAKNIQYF	TGCGCCAGCAGCCAAGAGGCCCCTAGCGGGAGGGGCCTAGCCAAAAACATTCAGTACTTC
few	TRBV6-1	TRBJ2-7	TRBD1	CASNEGQGPFYEQYF	TGTGCCAGCAACGAAGGACAGGGGCCATTCTACGAGCAGTACTTC
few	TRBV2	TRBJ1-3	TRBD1	CASTSQGVSGNTIYF	TGTGCCAGCACCAGCCAGGGGGTCTCTGGAAACACCATATATTTT
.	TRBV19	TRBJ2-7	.	CASSTTPSEQYF	TGTGCCAGTAGTACGACTCCTTCCGAGCAGTACTTC
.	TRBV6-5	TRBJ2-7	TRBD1	CASSKDRAPYEQYF	TGTGCCAGCAGTAAGGACAGGGCCCCCTACGAGCAGTACTTC
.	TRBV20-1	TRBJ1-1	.	CSARASLTQGEFAEAFF	TGCAGTGCTAGAGCCTCCCTTACACAGGGTGAATTTGCTGAAGCTTTCTTT
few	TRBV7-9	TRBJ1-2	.	CASSDYAGPGNYGYTF	TGTGCCAGCAGCGACTACGCCGGACCGGGCAACTATGGCTACACCTTC
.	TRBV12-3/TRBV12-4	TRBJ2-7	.	CASRQTGESLRGQYF	TGTGCCAGCAGGCAAACAGGCGAAAGTCTACGAGGGCAGTACTTC
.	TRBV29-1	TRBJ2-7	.	CSVERSGEQYF	TGCAGCGTTGAGCGTAGCGGCGAGCAGTACTTC
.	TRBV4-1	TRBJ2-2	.	CASSQGRGTGELFF	TGCGCCAGCAGCCAAGGAAGGGGCACCGGGGAGCTGTTTTTT
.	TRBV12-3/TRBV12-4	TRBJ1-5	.	CASSATLNQPQHF	TGTGCCAGCAGTGCCACCCTTAATCAGCCCCAGCATTTT
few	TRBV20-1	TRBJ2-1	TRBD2	CSARDVGLTHNEQFF	TGCAGTGCTAGAGATGTGGGACTAACCCACAATGAGCAGTTCTTC
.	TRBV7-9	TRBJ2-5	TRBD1	CASSSRPGQGPQETQYF	TGTGCCAGCAGCTCTCGGCCGGGACAGGGTCCTCAAGAGACCCAGTACTTC
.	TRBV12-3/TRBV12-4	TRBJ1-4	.	CASSLIRTATNEKLFF	TGTGCCAGCAGCCTCATCCGGACAGCAACTAATGAAAAACTGTTTTTT
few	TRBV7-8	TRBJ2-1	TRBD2	CASSLSGRVSYNEQFF	TGTGCCAGCAGCCTTAGCGGGAGAGTCTCCTACAATGAGCAGTTCTTC
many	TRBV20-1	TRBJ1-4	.	CSARWLGLHEKLFF	TGCAGTGCTAGGTGGCTCGGGCTTCATGAAAAACTGTTTTTT